Listed below are T cell receptor beta chains from one sample, sequenced in a study of vaccination effects on CD4 cells after COVID-19. Data came from immunoSEQ multiplex PCR; TCRdb stores just in-frame clones and leaves some out. The table includes 30,000 or so clones, 70% detected once. For these receptors, no antigen is known. The input for sequencing was CD4+ T cells from PBMCs cultured without peptide, taken before COVID-19 vaccination. These TCRs come from a human donor who received a COVID-19 vaccine. The CDR3 runs from the conserved cysteine through the conserved F or W. The D gene is left open where the match is weak. Size values are once, few and many counts, or a class for expanded clones, and some rows have none.

TGTGCCAGCAGGCCGGGACACTCCTACGAGCAGTACTTC CASRPGHSYEQYF TRBJ2-7 NA TRBV12-3/TRBV12-4 NA
TGTGCCAGCAGCCGTGGACAGGGCACCGGGGAGCTGTTTTTT CASSRGQGTGELFF TRBJ2-2 NA TRBV14 TRBD1
TGCAGCGTTGAGGGACAGGGCCGTGGAAACACCATATATTTT CSVEGQGRGNTIYF TRBJ1-3 once TRBV29-1 TRBD1
TGTGCCAGCAGCTTGAACAGGGGCCTATACTACGAGCAGTACTTC CASSLNRGLYYEQYF TRBJ2-7 NA TRBV5-4 TRBD1
TGTGCCAGCAGCCAAGATACTACTAATGAAAAACTGTTTTTT CASSQDTTNEKLFF TRBJ1-4 NA TRBV3-1/TRBV3-2 NA
TGTGCCAGCAGCGTATCGGGGGGGGTGGAGTGGGAGACCCAGTACTTC CASSVSGGVEWETQYF TRBJ2-5 NA TRBV9 TRBD2
TGTGCCAGTAGGACAGGGAAGGACACTGAAGCTTTCTTT CASRTGKDTEAFF TRBJ1-1 NA TRBV19 TRBD1
TGCGCCAGCAGCGGGTCGCAGGGGGGGCTGAACACTGAAGCTTTCTTT CASSGSQGGLNTEAFF TRBJ1-1 NA TRBV5-1 TRBD1
TGTGCCTGGAGCTTAACGACAGGGAACACTGAAGCTTTCTTT CAWSLTTGNTEAFF TRBJ1-1 few TRBV30 NA
TGTGCCTGGAGTGTACCATGGGGAACCAGGAACACTGAAGCTTTCTTT CAWSVPWGTRNTEAFF TRBJ1-1 NA TRBV30 NA
TGCGCCAGCAGCTTGGACAGGGCTCGTGAAAAACTGTTTTTT CASSLDRAREKLFF TRBJ1-4 NA TRBV5-1 NA
TGTGCCAGCAGTCTGTTGCCTAGCGGGGGGGTTAGACACAATGAGCAGTTCTTC CASSLLPSGGVRHNEQFF TRBJ2-1 NA TRBV7-7 TRBD2
TGTGCCAGCAGCCTGCGGGGCGCCTACAATGAGCAGTTCTTC CASSLRGAYNEQFF TRBJ2-1 NA TRBV2 NA
TGTGCCAGTAGTATTATGGGGCAGACGGATGAGCAGTTCTTC CASSIMGQTDEQFF TRBJ2-1 NA TRBV19 NA
TGTGCCAGCAGTGTAGAGGGACCGTTCTCTGGAAACACCATATATTTT CASSVEGPFSGNTIYF TRBJ1-3 NA TRBV2 NA
TGTGCCACCAGCAGAGGTGACGGCAATCAGCCCCAGCATTTT CATSRGDGNQPQHF TRBJ1-5 NA TRBV15 NA
TGTGCCAGTAGTATAGATACACTAGCGGGGGGTCGGGCCAACGTCCTGACTTTC CASSIDTLAGGRANVLTF TRBJ2-6 NA TRBV19 TRBD2
TGTGCCAGCAGCTCCGGGACAACCACATATGGCTACACCTTC CASSSGTTTYGYTF TRBJ1-2 few TRBV11-1 NA
TGTGCCAGCAGCTTAGTAGGGAGCACTGAAGCTTTCTTT CASSLVGSTEAFF TRBJ1-1 NA TRBV11-2 NA
TGTGCCAGCAGCGTTGGGGCGGGGGGAAATCAGCCCCAGCATTTT CASSVGAGGNQPQHF TRBJ1-5 NA TRBV9 NA
TGTGCCAGCAGCCTCCAGAGAAACTATGGCTACACCTTC CASSLQRNYGYTF TRBJ1-2 NA TRBV11-2 NA
TGTGCCAGCAGCTTCTCAGGGAACGAAAACATTCAGTACTTC CASSFSGNENIQYF TRBJ2-4 once TRBV11-2 NA
TGTGCCAGCAGACAGGGGGCCTATAATTCACCCCTCCACTTT CASRQGAYNSPLHF TRBJ1-6 NA TRBV11-2 TRBD1
TGCGCCAGCAGCTTGGCGCCAGGGAGCGCAAACACCATATATTTT CASSLAPGSANTIYF TRBJ1-3 NA TRBV5-1 NA
TGTGCCAGCTCACCAAGGACAGAACTGAACACTGAAGCTTTCTTT CASSPRTELNTEAFF TRBJ1-1 NA TRBV18 NA
TGCAGTGCTAGTTTCGGACAGGCACAAGAGACCCAGTACTTC CSASFGQAQETQYF TRBJ2-5 NA TRBV20-1 TRBD1
TGTGCCAGCAGTGATAGGGGATCGGGTGCAGATACGCAGTATTTT CASSDRGSGADTQYF TRBJ2-3 NA TRBV2 NA
TGCGCCAGCAGCCAAGATTCGGTAGCGGGAGTGACAGATACGCAGTATTTT CASSQDSVAGVTDTQYF TRBJ2-3 NA TRBV4-1 TRBD2
TGTGCCAGCTCACCATTCGTTGGTGAAGCTTTCTTT CASSPFVGEAFF TRBJ1-1 few TRBV18 NA
TGTGCCAGCAGTTACTCGGGTCGGACTAGCGGGAGTAATGAGCAGTTCTTC CASSYSGRTSGSNEQFF TRBJ2-1 NA TRBV6-7 TRBD2
TGCGCCAGCAGCTTGGTTGTGTCGGACTACTCGAACACTGAAGCTTTCTTT CASSLVVSDYSNTEAFF TRBJ1-1 NA TRBV5-1 NA
TGCGCCAGCAGGGGTAGCGGGACTAGCACAGATACGCAGTATTTT CASRGSGTSTDTQYF TRBJ2-3 few TRBV5-1 TRBD2
TGTGCCAGCAGTCCCGGATTGGAGACCCAGTACTTC CASSPGLETQYF TRBJ2-5 NA TRBV6-2/TRBV6-3 NA
TGTGCCACCTTGACTAGCGGGGGGGATACGCAGTATTTT CATLTSGGDTQYF TRBJ2-3 NA TRBV12-3/TRBV12-4 TRBD2
TGTGCCAGCAGCGCCGGGGGGGTCTCCTACAATGAGCAGTTCTTC CASSAGGVSYNEQFF TRBJ2-1 NA TRBV2 TRBD2
TGCGCCAGCTGCACTAGCGGGAGGGTTCAGTGGTGCAATGAGCAGTTCTTC CASCTSGRVQWCNEQFF TRBJ2-1 NA TRBV23-1 TRBD2
TGTGCCAGCAGACTAACGAACACTGAAGCTTTCTTT CASRLTNTEAFF TRBJ1-1 NA TRBV11-2 NA
TGTGCCAGCAGCTTCGGGCAGGTTAGCTCCTACGAGCAGTACTTC CASSFGQVSSYEQYF TRBJ2-7 NA TRBV7-9 NA
TGCAGCGTTGTGGGGACCGGACAGTCGAACACTGAAGCTTTCTTT CSVVGTGQSNTEAFF TRBJ1-1 NA TRBV29-1 NA
TGTGCCAGTAGTCCGCGTGGGACCGCTTTAGCCAAAAACATTCAGTACTTC CASSPRGTALAKNIQYF TRBJ2-4 NA TRBV19 NA
TGTGCCAGTAGTTTCGACAGCTTCACTGAAGCTTTCTTT CASSFDSFTEAFF TRBJ1-1 few TRBV19 NA
TGTGCCAGCAGCCGGGGTCGGGGCACCGGGGAGCTGTTTTTT CASSRGRGTGELFF TRBJ2-2 few TRBV3-1/TRBV3-2 NA
TGTGCCAGTAGTATGCCATACTTCAGGGCCAACGTCCTGACTTTC CASSMPYFRANVLTF TRBJ2-6 once TRBV19 NA
TGTGCCAGCAGTTACTCTCGGGTTGGAACACCCCTCCACTTT CASSYSRVGTPLHF TRBJ1-6 NA TRBV6-5 NA
TGTGCCAGCAGTTACTTATCGGGACAGGGCTCCTACGAGCAGTACTTC CASSYLSGQGSYEQYF TRBJ2-7 NA TRBV6-5 TRBD1
TGTGCCAGCAGCAAAATCAGGGGGCGAGTATTTACAGCTTTCTTT CASSKIRGRVFTAFF TRBJ1-1 NA TRBV13 TRBD1
TGTGCCAGCAGCGTACAAGGACAGGGCACAGATACGCAGTATTTT CASSVQGQGTDTQYF TRBJ2-3 once TRBV5-6 TRBD1